A selection of T cell receptor beta chains follows, all from one sample in a study of OX40 agonist ivuxolimab in advanced cancers. Clones were read by immunoSEQ multiplex PCR, and TCRdb kept only the in-frame ones, dropping some. Of around 89,000 clones in the sample, approximately 90% were seen once. The sample consisted of CD4+ or CD8+ T cells sorted from blood, taken in a trial of the OX40 agonist ivuxolimab. These receptors were taken from an adult with an advanced solid tumor such as melanoma, head and neck, liver or kidney cancer. Each CDR3 is given with its conserved first and last residue. A D gene is named only where the DNA matches it firmly. Where a row states a size, it is once, few, many or the class of an expanded clone; other rows omit it.

j_call: TRBJ2-1
v_call: TRBV6-4
d_call: .
clone_size: .
cdr3_nt: TGTGCCAGCAGTGGATTGACACAGAGCTCCTACAATGAGCAGTTCTTC
cdr3_aa: CASSGLTQSSYNEQFF

j_call: TRBJ2-1
v_call: TRBV6-6
d_call: TRBD1
clone_size: .
cdr3_nt: TGTGCCAGCAACGAACCGGGACAGGGCTACAATGAGCAGTTCTTC
cdr3_aa: CASNEPGQGYNEQFF

j_call: TRBJ1-2
v_call: TRBV7-9
d_call: .
clone_size: .
cdr3_nt: TGTGCCAGCAGCCCGGGGGCGCACCCCTATGGCTACACCTTC
cdr3_aa: CASSPGAHPYGYTF

j_call: TRBJ2-7
v_call: TRBV2
d_call: .
clone_size: .
cdr3_nt: TGTGCCAGCAGAGGACGGGGCAGCTCCTACGAGCAGTACTTC
cdr3_aa: CASRGRGSSYEQYF

j_call: TRBJ1-2
v_call: TRBV18
d_call: .
clone_size: .
cdr3_nt: TGTGCCAGCTCACCCGGGGGGGACACCAACTATGGCTACACCTTC
cdr3_aa: CASSPGGDTNYGYTF

j_call: TRBJ1-4
v_call: TRBV30
d_call: .
clone_size: .
cdr3_nt: TGTGCCTGGACCAGGGCCCCAGATGGGGAAAAACTGTTTTTT
cdr3_aa: CAWTRAPDGEKLFF

j_call: TRBJ2-7
v_call: TRBV5-4
d_call: TRBD1
clone_size: .
cdr3_nt: TGTGCCAGCAGCAGCACAGGGGGCGGAGGAGACGAGCAGTACTTC
cdr3_aa: CASSSTGGGGDEQYF

j_call: TRBJ2-1
v_call: TRBV5-1
d_call: .
clone_size: .
cdr3_nt: TGCGCCAGCAGCTTGGATAAGGGGCGTGAGCAGTTCTTC
cdr3_aa: CASSLDKGREQFF

j_call: TRBJ2-3
v_call: TRBV4-3
d_call: TRBD2
clone_size: .
cdr3_nt: TGCGCCAGCAGCCGGTCGGGAGGATCTCCCACAGATACGCAGTATTTT
cdr3_aa: CASSRSGGSPTDTQYF

j_call: TRBJ1-5
v_call: TRBV28
d_call: .
clone_size: .
cdr3_nt: TGTGCCAGCAGGGCTAATAGCAATCAGCCCCAGCATTTT
cdr3_aa: CASRANSNQPQHF

j_call: TRBJ2-3
v_call: TRBV7-2
d_call: TRBD2
clone_size: .
cdr3_nt: TGTGCCAGCAGCTTAGTATTGACTAGCGGCTCTAGCACAGATACGCAGTATTTT
cdr3_aa: CASSLVLTSGSSTDTQYF

j_call: TRBJ2-7
v_call: TRBV19
d_call: .
clone_size: .
cdr3_nt: TGTGCCAGTAGCTCCCGAGGCTACGAGCAGTACTTC
cdr3_aa: CASSSRGYEQYF

j_call: TRBJ1-5
v_call: TRBV18
d_call: .
clone_size: .
cdr3_nt: TGTGCCAGCTCACCAGATGGGAATCAGCCCCAGCATTTT
cdr3_aa: CASSPDGNQPQHF

j_call: TRBJ1-6
v_call: TRBV27
d_call: .
clone_size: .
cdr3_nt: TGTGCCAGCAGTTGGGGGGGCGAGGGGTTCAATTCACCCCTCCACTTT
cdr3_aa: CASSWGGEGFNSPLHF

j_call: TRBJ2-7
v_call: TRBV19
d_call: TRBD2
clone_size: .
cdr3_nt: TGTGCCAGTAGTCCAAGCGGGGGAACCTACGAGCAGTACTTC
cdr3_aa: CASSPSGGTYEQYF

j_call: TRBJ2-2
v_call: TRBV6-1
d_call: .
clone_size: .
cdr3_nt: TGTGCCGGCCTCGTTCGGGCAGGGCCAGGGGGGGAGCTGTTTTTT
cdr3_aa: CAGLVRAGPGGELFF

j_call: TRBJ2-5
v_call: TRBV4-2
d_call: TRBD2
clone_size: .
cdr3_nt: TGTGCCAGCAGCCAAGATCGCGCGCGGGGGACCCAAGAGACCCAGTACTTC
cdr3_aa: CASSQDRARGTQETQYF

j_call: TRBJ2-2
v_call: TRBV5-6
d_call: TRBD2
clone_size: .
cdr3_nt: TGTGCCAGCAGCATCGCCGGACTAGCGAACACCGGGGAGCTGTTTTTT
cdr3_aa: CASSIAGLANTGELFF

j_call: TRBJ1-4
v_call: TRBV6-1
d_call: .
clone_size: .
cdr3_nt: TGTGCCAGCAGTGAGGCCGGAGGAAGGAGTAATGAAAAACTGTTTTTT
cdr3_aa: CASSEAGGRSNEKLFF

j_call: TRBJ2-7
v_call: TRBV28
d_call: TRBD2
clone_size: .
cdr3_nt: TGTGCCAGCAGCCTCTCCAGCGGGACCGTCGAGCAGTACTTC
cdr3_aa: CASSLSSGTVEQYF

j_call: TRBJ1-5
v_call: TRBV6-1
d_call: .
clone_size: .
cdr3_nt: TGTGCCAGCAGTCTAGACAGGAGTCAGCCCCAGCATTTT
cdr3_aa: CASSLDRSQPQHF

j_call: TRBJ1-5
v_call: TRBV6-1
d_call: .
clone_size: .
cdr3_nt: TGTGCCAGGGGGGTCCTGGGGAATCAGCCCCAGCATTTT
cdr3_aa: CARGVLGNQPQHF

j_call: TRBJ2-3
v_call: TRBV5-1
d_call: TRBD1
clone_size: .
cdr3_nt: TGCGCCAGCAGCGGGGGACAGGGTTCAGATACGCAGTATTTT
cdr3_aa: CASSGGQGSDTQYF

j_call: TRBJ2-7
v_call: TRBV27
d_call: .
clone_size: .
cdr3_nt: TGTGCCAGCAGTCCCGGAGTGGGCGAGCAGTACTTC
cdr3_aa: CASSPGVGEQYF

j_call: TRBJ1-1
v_call: TRBV6-5
d_call: .
clone_size: .
cdr3_nt: TGTGCCAGCAGTTATGGTAGTCTGGGAACTGAAGCTTTCTTT
cdr3_aa: CASSYGSLGTEAFF

j_call: TRBJ2-5
v_call: TRBV5-1
d_call: TRBD1
clone_size: .
cdr3_nt: TGCGCCAGCAGTCCGGGACAGATCCAAGAGACCCAGTACTTC
cdr3_aa: CASSPGQIQETQYF

j_call: TRBJ2-7
v_call: TRBV5-1
d_call: TRBD1
clone_size: .
cdr3_nt: TGCGCCAGCAGCCCAACAGGGGGATACTCCTACGAGCAGTACTTC
cdr3_aa: CASSPTGGYSYEQYF

j_call: TRBJ2-3
v_call: TRBV28
d_call: TRBD1
clone_size: .
cdr3_nt: TGTGCCAGCAGTTCCTACAGGGGGCAAGATACGCAGTATTTT
cdr3_aa: CASSSYRGQDTQYF

j_call: TRBJ2-2
v_call: TRBV7-2
d_call: .
clone_size: .
cdr3_nt: TGTGCCAGCAGCTTAGTGACGGGTATAATCACCGGGGAGCTGTTTTTT
cdr3_aa: CASSLVTGIITGELFF

j_call: TRBJ1-6
v_call: TRBV7-9
d_call: .
clone_size: .
cdr3_nt: TGTGCCACCACGGACAGTCATAATTCACCCCTCCACTTT
cdr3_aa: CATTDSHNSPLHF

j_call: TRBJ2-2
v_call: TRBV7-9
d_call: TRBD2
clone_size: .
cdr3_nt: TGTGCCAGCAGCTTCCGGGAGGGGATCCTGGGGGAGCTGTTTTTT
cdr3_aa: CASSFREGILGELFF

j_call: TRBJ2-1
v_call: TRBV5-1
d_call: TRBD2
clone_size: .
cdr3_nt: TGCGCCAGCAGCTTGTACGGGGGGGCGGTTGAGCAGTTCTTC
cdr3_aa: CASSLYGGAVEQFF

j_call: TRBJ1-4
v_call: TRBV29-1
d_call: TRBD1
clone_size: .
cdr3_nt: TGCAGCGGTATCACAGGGGGCAAGGGAGAAAAACTGTTTTTT
cdr3_aa: CSGITGGKGEKLFF

j_call: TRBJ1-4
v_call: TRBV2
d_call: .
clone_size: .
cdr3_nt: TGTGCCAGCAGTAACAATCTTAGTGAAAAACTGTTTTTT
cdr3_aa: CASSNNLSEKLFF

j_call: TRBJ2-3
v_call: TRBV15
d_call: .
clone_size: .
cdr3_nt: TGTGCCACAGGGCCCCTGGGTTCGGTAGGTACGCAGTATTTT
cdr3_aa: CATGPLGSVGTQYF

j_call: TRBJ2-7
v_call: TRBV6-5
d_call: .
clone_size: .
cdr3_nt: TGTGCCAGCAGCTACAGGGTTATCTCCTCCTACGAGCAGTACTTC
cdr3_aa: CASSYRVISSYEQYF

j_call: TRBJ2-5
v_call: TRBV2
d_call: .
clone_size: .
cdr3_nt: TGTGCCACTTCCCCCCAAGAGACCCAGTACTTC
cdr3_aa: CATSPQETQYF

j_call: TRBJ1-6
v_call: TRBV5-1
d_call: .
clone_size: few
cdr3_nt: TGCGCCAGCAGCCTCGGGGAAGCTTCACCCCTCCACTTT
cdr3_aa: CASSLGEASPLHF

j_call: TRBJ1-6
v_call: TRBV6-6
d_call: TRBD1
clone_size: .
cdr3_nt: TGTGCCAGCAGACCCCCGGGACAGCTTAATTCACCCCTCCACTTT
cdr3_aa: CASRPPGQLNSPLHF

j_call: TRBJ2-2
v_call: TRBV19
d_call: TRBD2
clone_size: .
cdr3_nt: TGTGCCAGTAGTACCCGGGCTAGCGGGAGGCCTGCCGGGGAGCTGTTTTTT
cdr3_aa: CASSTRASGRPAGELFF

j_call: TRBJ1-5
v_call: TRBV6-5
d_call: TRBD1
clone_size: once
cdr3_nt: TGTGCCAGCAGTTTGACAGGGGTAGCACTTAATCAGCCCCAGCATTTT
cdr3_aa: CASSLTGVALNQPQHF